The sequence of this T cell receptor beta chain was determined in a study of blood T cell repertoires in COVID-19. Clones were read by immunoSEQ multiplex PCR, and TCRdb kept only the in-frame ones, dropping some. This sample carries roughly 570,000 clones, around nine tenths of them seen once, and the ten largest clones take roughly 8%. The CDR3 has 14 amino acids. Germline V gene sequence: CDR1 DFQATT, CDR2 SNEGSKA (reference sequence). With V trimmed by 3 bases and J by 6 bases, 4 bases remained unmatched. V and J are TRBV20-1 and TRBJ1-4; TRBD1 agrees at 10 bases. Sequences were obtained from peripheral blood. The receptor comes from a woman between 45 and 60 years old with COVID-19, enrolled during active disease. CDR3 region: CSASGGTGDEKLFF. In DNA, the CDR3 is TGCAGTGCTAGTGGGGGGACAGGGGATGAAAAACTGTTTTTT.